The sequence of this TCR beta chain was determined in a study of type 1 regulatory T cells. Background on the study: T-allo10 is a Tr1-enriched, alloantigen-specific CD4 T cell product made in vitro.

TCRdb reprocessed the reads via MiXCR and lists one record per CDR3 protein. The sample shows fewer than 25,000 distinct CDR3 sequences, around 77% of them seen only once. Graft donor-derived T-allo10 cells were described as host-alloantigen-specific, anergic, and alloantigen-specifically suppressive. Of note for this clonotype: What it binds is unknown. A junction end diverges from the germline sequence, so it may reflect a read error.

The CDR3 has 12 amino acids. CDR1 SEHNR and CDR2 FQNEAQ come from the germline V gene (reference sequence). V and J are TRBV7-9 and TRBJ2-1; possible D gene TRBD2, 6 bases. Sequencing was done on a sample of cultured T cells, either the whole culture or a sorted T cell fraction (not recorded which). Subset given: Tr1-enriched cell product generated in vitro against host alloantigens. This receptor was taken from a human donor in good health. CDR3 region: CASSFSGTPSVF. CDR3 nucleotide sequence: TGTGCCAGCAGCTTTTCCGGGACTCCCTCCGTCTTC.